This entry features one T cell receptor beta chain sequence. The antigen is not known. Germline loops: CDR1 SEHNR, CDR2 FQNEAQ (reference sequence). Trimming shortened V by 4 bases and J by 0 bases, and 7 bases separated the two germline ends. The CDR3 extends over 15 amino acids. These data come from a study of T cell responses to AZD1222 COVID-19 vaccine. Study overall: Timing groups of about 4 and about 12 weeks for second doses were pooled. Study-wide points: When two AZD1222 doses had been given, Spike-specific TCR breadth and depth rose. The study found vaccine-associated CD4 TCRs spanning spike, dominant at 160-218 and 743-854.

Libraries were prepared by immunoSEQ multiplex PCR; TCRdb keeps only in-frame clonotypes and omits some of them. In the table there are some 31,000 clones, roughly 92% of which are singletons. The sequence was obtained from an adult in good health. Here the sequenced sample was peripheral blood, taken on day 0 of AZD1222 vaccination. This sequence joins TRBV7-9 and TRBJ2-6; D gene uncertain. The CDR3 bases are TGTGCCAGCAGCTCACGGAACTCTGGGGCCAACGTCCTGACTTTC. It specifies CASSSRNSGANVLTF.